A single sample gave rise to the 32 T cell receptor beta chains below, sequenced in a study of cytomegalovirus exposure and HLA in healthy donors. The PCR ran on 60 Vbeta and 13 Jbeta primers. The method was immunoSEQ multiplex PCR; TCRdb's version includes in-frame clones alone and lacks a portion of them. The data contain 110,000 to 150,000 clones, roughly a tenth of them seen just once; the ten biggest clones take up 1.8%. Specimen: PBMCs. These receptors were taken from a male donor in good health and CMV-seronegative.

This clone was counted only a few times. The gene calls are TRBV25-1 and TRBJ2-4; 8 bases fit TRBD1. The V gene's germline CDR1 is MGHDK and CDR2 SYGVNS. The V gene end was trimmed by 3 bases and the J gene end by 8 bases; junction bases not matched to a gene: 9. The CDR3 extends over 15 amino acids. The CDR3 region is CASSDLRTGMDIQYF. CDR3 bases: TGTGCCAGCAGTGACCTCAGGACAGGGATGGACATTCAGTACTTC.

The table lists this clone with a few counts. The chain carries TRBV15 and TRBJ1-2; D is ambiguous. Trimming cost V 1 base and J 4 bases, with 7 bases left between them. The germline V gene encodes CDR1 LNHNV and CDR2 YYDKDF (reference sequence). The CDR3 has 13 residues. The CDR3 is CATSRGGPYGYTF. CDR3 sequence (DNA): TGTGCCACCAGCAGAGGAGGGCCCTATGGCTACACCTTC.

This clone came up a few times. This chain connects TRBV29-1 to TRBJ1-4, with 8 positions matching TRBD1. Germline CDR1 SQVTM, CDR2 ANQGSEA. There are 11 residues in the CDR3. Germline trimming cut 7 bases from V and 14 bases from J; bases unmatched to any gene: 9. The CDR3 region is CSAKTGDGLFF. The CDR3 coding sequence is TGCAGCGCAAAGACAGGGGACGGCCTGTTTTTT. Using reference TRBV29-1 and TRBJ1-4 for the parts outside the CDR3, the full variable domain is SAVISQKPSRDICQRGTSLTIQCQVDSQVTMMFWYRQQPGQSLTLIATANQGSEATYESGFVIDKFPISRPNLTFSTLTVSNMSPEDSSIYLCSAKTGDGLFFGSGTQLSVL.

This CDR3 reads CASSEGRRASGGSYEQFF. The CDR3 nucleotides read TGTGCCAGCAGTGAAGGTCGTAGGGCTAGCGGGGGGAGTTATGAGCAGTTCTTC. V and J are TRBV6-1 and TRBJ2-1, with 11 bases fitting TRBD2. CDR1 is MNHNS and CDR2 is SASEGT in the germline V gene. J was trimmed by 8 bases and V by 1 base; bases with no gene match: 13. CDR3 size: 18 residues.

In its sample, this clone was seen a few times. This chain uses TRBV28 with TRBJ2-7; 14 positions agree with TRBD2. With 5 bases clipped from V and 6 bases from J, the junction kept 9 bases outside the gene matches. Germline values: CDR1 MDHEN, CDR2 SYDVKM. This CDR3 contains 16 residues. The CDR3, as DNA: TGTGCCAGCAGTCCCCCCGGACTAGCGGGAGGATTCGAGCAGTACTTC. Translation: CASSPPGLAGGFEQYF.

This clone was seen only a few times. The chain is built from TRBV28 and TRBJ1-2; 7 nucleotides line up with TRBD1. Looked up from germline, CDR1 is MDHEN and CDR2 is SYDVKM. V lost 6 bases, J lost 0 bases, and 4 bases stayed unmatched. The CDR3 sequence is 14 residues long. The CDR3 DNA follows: TGTGCCAGCAGCCCAGGGGGAACTAACTATGGCTACACCTTC. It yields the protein CASSPGGTNYGYTF.

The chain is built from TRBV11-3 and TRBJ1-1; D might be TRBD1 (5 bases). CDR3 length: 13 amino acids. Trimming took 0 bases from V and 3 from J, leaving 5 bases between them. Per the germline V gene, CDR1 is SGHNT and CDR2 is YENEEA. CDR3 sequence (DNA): TGTGCCAGCAGCTTAGAAGGGGACACTGAAGCTTTCTTT. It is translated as CASSLEGDTEAFF.

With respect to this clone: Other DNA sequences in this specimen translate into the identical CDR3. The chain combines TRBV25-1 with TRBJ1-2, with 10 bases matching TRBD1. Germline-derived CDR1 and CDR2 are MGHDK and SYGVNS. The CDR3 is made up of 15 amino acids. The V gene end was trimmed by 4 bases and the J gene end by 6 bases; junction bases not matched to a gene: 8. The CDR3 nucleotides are TGTGCCAGCAGTGGGAGGATCGGGACAGGGGATGGCTACACCTTC. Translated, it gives CASSGRIGTGDGYTF.

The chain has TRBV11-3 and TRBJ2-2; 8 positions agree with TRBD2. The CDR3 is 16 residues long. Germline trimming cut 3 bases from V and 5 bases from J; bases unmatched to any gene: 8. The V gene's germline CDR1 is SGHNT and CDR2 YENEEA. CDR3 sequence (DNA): TGTGCCAGCAGCTTGAGTTCGGGGGGGACGACCGGGGAGCTGTTTTTT. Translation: CASSLSSGGTTGELFF.

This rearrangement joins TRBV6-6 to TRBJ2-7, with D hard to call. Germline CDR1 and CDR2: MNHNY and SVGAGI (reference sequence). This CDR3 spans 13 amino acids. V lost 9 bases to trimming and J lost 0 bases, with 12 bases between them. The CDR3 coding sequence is TGTGCCAGTGCGAAGAGGAGCTCCTACGAGCAGTACTTC. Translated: CASAKRSSYEQYF.

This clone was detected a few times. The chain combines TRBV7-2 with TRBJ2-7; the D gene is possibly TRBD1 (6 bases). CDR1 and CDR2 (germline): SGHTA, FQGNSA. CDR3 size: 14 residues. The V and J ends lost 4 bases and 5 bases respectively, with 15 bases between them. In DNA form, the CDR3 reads TGTGCCAGCAGCTGGGATACAGGGACGGACGAGCAGTACTTC. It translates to CASSWDTGTDEQYF.

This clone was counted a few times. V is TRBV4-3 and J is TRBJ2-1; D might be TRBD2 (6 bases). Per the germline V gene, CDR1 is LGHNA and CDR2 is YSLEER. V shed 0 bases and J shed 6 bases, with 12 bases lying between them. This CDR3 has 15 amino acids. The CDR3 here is CASSQEDLGGNEQFF. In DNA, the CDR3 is TGCGCCAGCAGCCAAGAGGATCTGGGAGGCAATGAGCAGTTCTTC.

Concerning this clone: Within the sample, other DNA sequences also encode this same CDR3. The CDR3 region has the DNA TGCGCCAGCAGCTTAGAAACAGGGGAAGGCTACACCTTC. This sequence encodes CASSLETGEGYTF. The chain has TRBV5-1 and TRBJ1-2, with TRBD1 identical over 7 bases. V was clipped by 2 bases and J by 8 bases; unmatched bases: 6. Germline lookup yields CDR1 SGHRS and CDR2 YFSETQ. The CDR3 contains 13 residues.

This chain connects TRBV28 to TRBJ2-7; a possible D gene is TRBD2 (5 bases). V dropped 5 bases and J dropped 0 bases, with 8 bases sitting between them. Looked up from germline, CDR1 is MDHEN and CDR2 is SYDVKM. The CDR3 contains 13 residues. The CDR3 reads CASSPGSSYEQYF. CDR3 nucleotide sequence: TGTGCCAGCAGTCCGGGGAGCTCCTACGAGCAGTACTTC.

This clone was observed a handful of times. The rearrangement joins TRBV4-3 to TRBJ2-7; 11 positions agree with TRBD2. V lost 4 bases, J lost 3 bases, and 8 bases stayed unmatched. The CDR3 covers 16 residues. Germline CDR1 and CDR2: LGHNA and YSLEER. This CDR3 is CASSPSSGLAGYEQYF. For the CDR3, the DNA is TGCGCCAGCAGCCCTAGTTCAGGACTAGCGGGCTACGAGCAGTACTTC.

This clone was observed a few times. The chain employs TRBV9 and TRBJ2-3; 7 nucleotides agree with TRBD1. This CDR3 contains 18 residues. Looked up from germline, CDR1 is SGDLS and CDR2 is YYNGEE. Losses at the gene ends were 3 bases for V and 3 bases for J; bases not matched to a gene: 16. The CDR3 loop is CASSGRLTGALWTDTQYF. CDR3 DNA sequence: TGTGCCAGCAGCGGGAGACTAACAGGGGCCTTGTGGACAGATACGCAGTATTTT.

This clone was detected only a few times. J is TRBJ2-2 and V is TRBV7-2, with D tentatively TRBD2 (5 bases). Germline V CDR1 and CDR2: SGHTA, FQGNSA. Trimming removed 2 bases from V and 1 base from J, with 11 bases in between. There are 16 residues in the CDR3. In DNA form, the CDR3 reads TGTGCCAGCAGCTTAATGAGGGCGAAGAACACCGGGGAGCTGTTTTTT. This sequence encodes CASSLMRAKNTGELFF.

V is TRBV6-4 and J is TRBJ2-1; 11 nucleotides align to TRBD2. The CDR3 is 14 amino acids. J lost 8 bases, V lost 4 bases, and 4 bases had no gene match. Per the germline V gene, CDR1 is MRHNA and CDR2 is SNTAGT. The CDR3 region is CASSATSGRDEQFF. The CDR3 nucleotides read TGTGCCAGCAGTGCCACTAGCGGGAGAGATGAGCAGTTCTTC.

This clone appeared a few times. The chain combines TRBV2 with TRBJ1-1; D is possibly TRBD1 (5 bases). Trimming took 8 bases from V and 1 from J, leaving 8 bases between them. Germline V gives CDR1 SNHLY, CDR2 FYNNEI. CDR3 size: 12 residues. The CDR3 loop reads CASERGNTEAFF. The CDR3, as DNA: TGTGCCAGCGAAAGGGGGAACACTGAAGCTTTCTTT. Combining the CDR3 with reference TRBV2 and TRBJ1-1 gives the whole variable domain EPEVTQTPSHQVTQMGQEVILRCVPISNHLYFYWYRQILGQKVEFLVSFYNNEISEKSEIFDDQFSVERPDGSNFTLKIRSTKLEDSAMYFCASERGNTEAFFGQGTRLTVV.

CDR3 in amino acids: CSVEDLGQTAQYF. The CDR3 DNA sequence: TGCAGCGTTGAAGATTTGGGACAAACAGCGCAGTACTTC. This rearrangement joins TRBV29-1 to TRBJ2-7, with a weak D call TRBD1 (6 bases). CDR3 length: 13 amino acids. CDR1 and CDR2 (germline): SQVTM, ANQGSEA. The V and J ends lost 0 bases and 9 bases respectively, with 15 bases between them.

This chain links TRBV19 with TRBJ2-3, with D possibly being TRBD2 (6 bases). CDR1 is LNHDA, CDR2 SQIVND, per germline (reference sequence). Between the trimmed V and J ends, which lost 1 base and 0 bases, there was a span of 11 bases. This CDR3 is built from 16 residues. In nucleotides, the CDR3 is TGTGCCAGTAGTATAGGGCTAGCGTCCAGCACAGATACGCAGTATTTT. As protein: CASSIGLASSTDTQYF.

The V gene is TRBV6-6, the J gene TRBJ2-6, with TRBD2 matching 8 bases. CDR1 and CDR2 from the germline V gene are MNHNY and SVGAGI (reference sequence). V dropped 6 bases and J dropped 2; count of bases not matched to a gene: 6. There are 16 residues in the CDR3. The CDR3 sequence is CASSPGGTPGANVLTF. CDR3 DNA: TGTGCCAGCAGCCCGGGGGGGACCCCTGGGGCCAACGTCCTGACTTTC.

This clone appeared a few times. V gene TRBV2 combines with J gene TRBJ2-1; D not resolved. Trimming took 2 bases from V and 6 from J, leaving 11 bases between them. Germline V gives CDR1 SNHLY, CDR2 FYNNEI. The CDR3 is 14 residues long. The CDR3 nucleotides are TGTGCCAGCAGTGAACCCCCAGGCGTCAATGAGCAGTTCTTC. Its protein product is CASSEPPGVNEQFF.

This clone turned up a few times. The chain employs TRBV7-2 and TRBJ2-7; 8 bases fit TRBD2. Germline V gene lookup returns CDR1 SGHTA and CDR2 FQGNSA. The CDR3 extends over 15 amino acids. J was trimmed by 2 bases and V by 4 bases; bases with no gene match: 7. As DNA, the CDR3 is TGTGCCAGCAGCTCGTCGGGACTAGTTGCCTACGAGCAGTACTTC. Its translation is CASSSSGLVAYEQYF.

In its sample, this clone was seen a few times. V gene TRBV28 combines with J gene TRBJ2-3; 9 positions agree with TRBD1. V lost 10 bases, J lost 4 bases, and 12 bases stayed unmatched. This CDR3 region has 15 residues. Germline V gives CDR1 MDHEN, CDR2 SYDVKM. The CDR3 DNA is TGTGCCACTAGACTGGGACAGGGATTTGCAGATACGCAGTATTTT. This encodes CATRLGQGFADTQYF.

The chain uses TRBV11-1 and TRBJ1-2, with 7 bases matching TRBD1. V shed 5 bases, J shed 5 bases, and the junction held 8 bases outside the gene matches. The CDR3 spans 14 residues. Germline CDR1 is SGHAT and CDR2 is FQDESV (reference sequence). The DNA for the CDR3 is TGTGCCAGCAGCAACCCGGACAGGCTTTATGGCTACACCTTC. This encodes CASSNPDRLYGYTF.

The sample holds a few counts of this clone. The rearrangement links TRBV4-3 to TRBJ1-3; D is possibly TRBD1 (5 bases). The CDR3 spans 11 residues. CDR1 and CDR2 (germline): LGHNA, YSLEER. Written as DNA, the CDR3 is TGCCGGGGCGGGGGGGGAAACACCATATATTTT. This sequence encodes CRGGGGNTIYF.

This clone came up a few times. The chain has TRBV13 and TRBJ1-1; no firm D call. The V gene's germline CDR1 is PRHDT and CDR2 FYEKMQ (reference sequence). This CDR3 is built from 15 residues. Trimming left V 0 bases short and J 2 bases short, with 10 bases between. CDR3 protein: CASSLGRWLNTEAFF. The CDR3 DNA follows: TGTGCCAGCAGCTTAGGCAGGTGGTTAAACACTGAAGCTTTCTTT. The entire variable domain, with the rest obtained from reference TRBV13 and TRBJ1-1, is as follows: AAGVIQSPRHLIKEKRETATLKCYPIPRHDTVYWYQQGPGQDPQFLISFYEKMQSDKGSIPDRFSAQQFSDYHSELNMSSLELGDSALYFCASSLGRWLNTEAFFGQGTRLTVV.

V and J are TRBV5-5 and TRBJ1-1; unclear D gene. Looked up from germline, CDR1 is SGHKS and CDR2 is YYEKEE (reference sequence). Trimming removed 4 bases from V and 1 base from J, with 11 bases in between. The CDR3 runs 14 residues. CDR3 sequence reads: CASSEAPWNTEAFF. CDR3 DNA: TGTGCCAGCAGCGAGGCCCCGTGGAACACTGAAGCTTTCTTT. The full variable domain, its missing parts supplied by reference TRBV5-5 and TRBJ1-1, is DAGVTQSPTHLIKTRGQQVTLRCSPISGHKSVSWYQQVLGQGPQFIFQYYEKEERGRGNFPDRFSARQFPNYSSELNVNALLLGDSALYLCASSEAPWNTEAFFGQGTRLTVV.

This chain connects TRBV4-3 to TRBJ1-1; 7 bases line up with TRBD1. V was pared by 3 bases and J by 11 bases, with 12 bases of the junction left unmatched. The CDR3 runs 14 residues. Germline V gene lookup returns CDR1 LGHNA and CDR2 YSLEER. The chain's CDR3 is CASSQVVMEGAAFF. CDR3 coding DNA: TGCGCCAGCAGCCAGGTTGTGATGGAGGGGGCGGCTTTCTTT.

This CDR3 is CASSFMDRGTYEQYF. As DNA, the CDR3 is TGTGCCAGCAGTTTTATGGACAGGGGGACTTACGAGCAGTACTTC. V is TRBV28 and J is TRBJ2-7, with 10 bases aligning to TRBD1. Germline assignment: CDR1 MDHEN and CDR2 SYDVKM. The V gene end was trimmed by 3 bases and the J gene end by 4 bases; junction bases not matched to a gene: 6. The CDR3 runs to 15 residues.

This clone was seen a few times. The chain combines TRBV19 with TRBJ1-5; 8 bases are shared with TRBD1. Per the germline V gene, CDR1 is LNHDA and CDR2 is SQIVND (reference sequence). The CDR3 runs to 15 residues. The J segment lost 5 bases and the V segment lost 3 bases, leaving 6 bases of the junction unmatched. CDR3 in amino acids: CASSMVDREDQPQHF. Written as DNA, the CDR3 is TGTGCCAGTAGTATGGTGGACAGGGAGGATCAGCCCCAGCATTTT.